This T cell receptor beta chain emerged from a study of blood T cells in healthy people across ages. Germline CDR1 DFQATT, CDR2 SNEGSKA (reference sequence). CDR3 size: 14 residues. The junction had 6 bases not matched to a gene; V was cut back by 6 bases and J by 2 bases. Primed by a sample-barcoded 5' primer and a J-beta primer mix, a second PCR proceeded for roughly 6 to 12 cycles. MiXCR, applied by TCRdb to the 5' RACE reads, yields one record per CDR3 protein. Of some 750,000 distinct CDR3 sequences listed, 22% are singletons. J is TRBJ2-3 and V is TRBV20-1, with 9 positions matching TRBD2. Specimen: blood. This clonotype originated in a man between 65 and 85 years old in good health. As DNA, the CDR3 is TGCAGTGCCCCACTAGCGGGCGCCACAGATACGCAGTATTTT. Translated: CSAPLAGATDTQYF.